This T cell receptor (beta chain) is from a study of vaccination and CD4 T cells after COVID-19. Overall study: Nasal swab PCR detected SARS-CoV-2 in convalescent patients; about 9 had mild disease, one severe. Overlapping peptides of the spike proteins of SARS-CoV-2, HCoV-NL63, HCoV-OC43 and HCoV-229E were used for cell stimulation. Broader study findings: Convalescent patients had a median roughly 86% of reactive clones appearing only post-vaccination.

The treatment denotes: approximately 11-day PBMC culture with coronavirus spike peptide pools or control peptides (ViraFEST assay). In the ViraFEST assay, peptide-pool expansion preceded TCR sequencing of expanded clonotypes. A note on this clonotype: Its antigen remains unknown.

Sequence data for DNA of cultured CD4+ T cells were generated by the Oncomine TCR Beta short-read assay. TCRdb reprocessed the PCR reads with MiXCR, giving one entry per CDR3 protein. This sample has thousands of distinct CDR3 sequences, with 65% found just once. The CDR3 extends over 18 amino acids. J lost 5 bases, V lost 4 bases, and 13 bases had no gene match. The germline V gene has CDR1 MDHEN and CDR2 SYDVKM. This chain links TRBV28 with TRBJ2-2; 10 bases map to TRBD2. This TCR was sampled from a human donor who had recovered from COVID-19. The sample comprised CD4+ T cells from blood, cultured in vitro. The DNA of the CDR3 is TGTGCCAGCAGTTCCCTCGGGGGTCTAGCGGGGGTAACCGGGGAGCTGTTTTTT. Its protein is CASSSLGGLAGVTGELFF. The full variable domain, its missing parts supplied by reference TRBV28 and TRBJ2-2, is DVKVTQSSRYLVKRTGEKVFLECVQDMDHENMFWYRQDPGLGLRLIYFSYDVKMKEKGDIPEGYSVSREKKERFSLILESASTNQTSMYLCASSSLGGLAGVTGELFFGEGSRLTVL.